The following is a TCR beta chain sequence with its context. There are 13 residues in the CDR3. In germline, CDR1 is DFQATT, CDR2 SNEGSKA (reference sequence). V dropped 4 bases and J dropped 8 bases, with 14 bases sitting between them. The data belong to a study of T-cell reconstitution after alpha-beta-depleted transplantation in children. The TCRbeta library incorporated unique molecular identifiers. MiXCR, run by TCRdb on the PCR reads, gives a single entry per CDR3 protein. The data hold over 550,000 distinct CDR3 sequences, with roughly a tenth observed a single time. The material sequenced was PBMCs from the stem cell graft donor, taken from the stem cell graft. The receptor comes from a human donor who donated a stem cell graft to a child with acute myeloid leukemia. The chain combines TRBV20-1 with TRBJ2-2; TRBD2 might be the D (5 bases). The CDR3 nucleotides read TGCAGTGCTATACGGGATCTCAGGGGGGAGCTGTTTTTT. This translates into CSAIRDLRGELFF.